This is a list of T cell receptor beta chains from one sample in a study of T cell responses to AZD1222 COVID-19 vaccine. The assay was immunoSEQ multiplex PCR, and TCRdb's table has in-frame clones only and misses some. The sample carries under 30,000 clones, approximately 90% recorded once. The sample was peripheral blood, taken 28 days after the second AZD1222 dose. The receptors were gathered from an adult who received the AZD1222 COVID-19 vaccine. Each CDR3 is given with its conserved first and last residue. The order of the fields is D gene, V gene, clone size, J gene, CDR3 protein, CDR3 DNA. D genes are given only for firm matches. Not all rows give a size; the values are once, few, many and, for expanded clones, a class.

D: TRBD1; V: TRBV3-1/TRBV3-2; size: NA; J: TRBJ1-4; CDR3: CASSQAGQGKLFF; DNA: TGTGCCAGCAGCCAAGCTGGACAGGGGAAACTGTTTTTT
D: TRBD1; V: TRBV5-1; size: once; J: TRBJ1-2; CDR3: CASSSRDRGYGYTF; DNA: TGCGCCAGCAGCTCGAGGGACAGGGGGTATGGCTACACCTTC
D: NA; V: TRBV19; size: NA; J: TRBJ2-2; CDR3: CASSIAVTNTGELFF; DNA: TGTGCCAGTAGTATTGCGGTGACGAACACCGGGGAGCTGTTTTTT
D: NA; V: TRBV5-1; size: once; J: TRBJ2-5; CDR3: CASSLETGAGLETQYF; DNA: TGCGCCAGCAGCTTGGAGACGGGGGCAGGTTTGGAGACCCAGTACTTC
D: TRBD1; V: TRBV12-5; size: NA; J: TRBJ2-5; CDR3: CASGGTGEGTQYF; DNA: TGTGCTAGTGGTGGGACAGGGGAGGGGACCCAGTACTTC
D: NA; V: TRBV29-1; size: NA; J: TRBJ2-1; CDR3: CSALPRYSSYNEQFF; DNA: TGCAGCGCCTTACCTCGGTACAGCTCCTACAATGAGCAGTTCTTC
D: NA; V: TRBV11-2; size: NA; J: TRBJ2-1; CDR3: CASSLGGQTYNEQFF; DNA: TGTGCCAGCAGCTTAGGCGGACAGACCTACAATGAGCAGTTCTTC
D: TRBD1; V: TRBV5-1; size: NA; J: TRBJ1-2; CDR3: CASSLESGQGTLVYGYTF; DNA: TGCGCCAGCAGCTTGGAATCGGGACAGGGAACCTTGGTCTATGGCTACACCTTC
D: NA; V: TRBV7-2; size: NA; J: TRBJ1-2; CDR3: CASSLGWTSLVNYGYTF; DNA: TGTGCCAGCAGCTTAGGGTGGACCTCTTTAGTGAACTATGGCTACACCTTC
D: NA; V: TRBV6-5; size: NA; J: TRBJ2-1; CDR3: CASSYSGPGNNEQFF; DNA: TGTGCCAGCAGTTACTCGGGGCCGGGAAACAATGAGCAGTTCTTC
D: NA; V: TRBV28; size: few; J: TRBJ1-5; CDR3: CASNTGRENQPQHF; DNA: TGTGCCAGCAACACCGGCAGGGAAAATCAGCCCCAGCATTTT
D: TRBD1; V: TRBV30; size: NA; J: TRBJ2-7; CDR3: CAWNRGRQDEQYF; DNA: TGTGCCTGGAATAGGGGGCGCCAGGACGAGCAGTACTTC
D: NA; V: TRBV5-6; size: NA; J: TRBJ2-7; CDR3: CASSLVGGTDEQYF; DNA: TGTGCCAGCAGCTTGGTCGGGGGCACCGACGAGCAGTACTTC
D: NA; V: TRBV25-1; size: NA; J: TRBJ1-4; CDR3: CASSEPGHTNEKLFF; DNA: TGTGCCAGCAGTGAACCGGGACACACTAATGAAAAACTGTTTTTT
D: TRBD1; V: TRBV27; size: NA; J: TRBJ2-7; CDR3: CASSLGQGASYEQYF; DNA: TGTGCCAGCAGTTTAGGGCAGGGGGCTTCCTACGAGCAGTACTTC
D: TRBD1; V: TRBV12-5; size: NA; J: TRBJ2-1; CDR3: CASGAPGTGDDEQFF; DNA: TGTGCTAGTGGTGCCCCGGGGACAGGGGATGATGAGCAGTTCTTC
D: TRBD1; V: TRBV6-5; size: NA; J: TRBJ1-2; CDR3: CASSYPQGDNYGYTF; DNA: TGTGCCAGCAGTTACCCGCAGGGGGATAACTATGGCTACACCTTC
D: NA; V: TRBV5-1; size: NA; J: TRBJ2-7; CDR3: CASRIEGEQYF; DNA: TGCGCCAGCAGAATCGAGGGTGAGCAGTACTTC
D: NA; V: TRBV28; size: NA; J: TRBJ1-5; CDR3: CASSWGGTNNQPQHF; DNA: TGTGCCAGCAGTTGGGGGGGTACTAACAATCAGCCCCAGCATTTT
D: NA; V: TRBV19; size: NA; J: TRBJ1-1; CDR3: CASSTPGGGMNTEAFF; DNA: TGTGCCAGTAGTACGCCCGGGGGAGGGATGAACACTGAAGCTTTCTTT
D: NA; V: TRBV19; size: NA; J: TRBJ2-4; CDR3: CASSIGPGNIQYF; DNA: TGTGCCAGTAGTATTGGGCCCGGAAACATTCAGTACTTC
D: NA; V: TRBV30; size: NA; J: TRBJ2-2; CDR3: CAWNSNTGELFF; DNA: TGTGCCTGGAACTCGAACACCGGGGAGCTGTTTTTT
D: NA; V: TRBV18; size: NA; J: TRBJ1-4; CDR3: CASSPTVLANEKLFF; DNA: TGTGCCAGCTCACCCACCGTTTTGGCTAATGAAAAACTGTTTTTT
D: NA; V: TRBV6-1; size: NA; J: TRBJ2-7; CDR3: CASSEDWVYEQYF; DNA: TGTGCCAGCAGTGAAGACTGGGTCTACGAGCAGTACTTC
D: TRBD1; V: TRBV15; size: NA; J: TRBJ2-3; CDR3: CATSPDRVGTDTQYF; DNA: TGTGCCACCAGCCCGGACAGGGTTGGAACAGATACGCAGTATTTT
D: TRBD1; V: TRBV15; size: few; J: TRBJ2-7; CDR3: CATSRDMAGGRGYEQYF; DNA: TGTGCCACCAGCAGAGATATGGCAGGGGGCAGGGGTTACGAGCAGTACTTC
D: TRBD1; V: TRBV28; size: NA; J: TRBJ2-1; CDR3: CASRGQGDHNEQFF; DNA: TGTGCCAGCCGGGGACAGGGGGATCACAATGAGCAGTTCTTC
D: TRBD1; V: TRBV18; size: NA; J: TRBJ2-7; CDR3: CASSPPVLGQGYEQYF; DNA: TGTGCCAGCTCACCACCCGTTCTGGGACAGGGCTACGAGCAGTACTTC
D: NA; V: TRBV2; size: NA; J: TRBJ1-5; CDR3: CASRRYGPQNQPQHF; DNA: TGTGCCAGCAGAAGATACGGGCCACAAAATCAGCCCCAGCATTTT
D: NA; V: TRBV7-2; size: NA; J: TRBJ1-1; CDR3: CASSLSRSAEAFF; DNA: TGTGCCAGCAGCTTATCCCGGTCCGCTGAAGCTTTCTTT
D: TRBD2; V: TRBV9; size: NA; J: TRBJ2-2; CDR3: CASRASGNNGELFF; DNA: TGTGCCAGCAGAGCTAGCGGGAACAACGGGGAGCTGTTTTTT
D: NA; V: TRBV5-5; size: NA; J: TRBJ1-3; CDR3: CASSSYRAGSSGNTIYF; DNA: TGTGCCAGCAGCTCATACAGGGCCGGGAGCTCTGGAAACACCATATATTTT
D: TRBD1; V: TRBV28; size: NA; J: TRBJ2-1; CDR3: CASSPGTGVIHEQFF; DNA: TGTGCCAGCAGTCCCGGGACAGGGGTAATCCATGAGCAGTTCTTC
D: NA; V: TRBV15; size: few; J: TRBJ1-2; CDR3: CATSRGGFYGYTF; DNA: TGTGCCACCAGCAGAGGGGGATTCTATGGCTACACCTTC
D: NA; V: TRBV3-1/TRBV3-2; size: NA; J: TRBJ1-3; CDR3: CASSQVVGGNTIYF; DNA: TGTGCCAGCAGCCAAGTGGTAGGGGGAAACACCATATATTTT
D: TRBD1; V: TRBV5-5; size: NA; J: TRBJ2-6; CDR3: CASSYGQGSVGANVLTF; DNA: TGTGCCAGCAGCTACGGACAGGGTAGTGTTGGGGCCAACGTCCTGACTTTC
D: NA; V: TRBV27; size: NA; J: TRBJ1-2; CDR3: CASRSTGGAYGYTF; DNA: TGTGCCAGCAGGTCAACTGGGGGTGCCTATGGCTACACCTTC
D: TRBD1; V: TRBV5-1; size: NA; J: TRBJ1-2; CDR3: CASSWGGQDYGYTF; DNA: TGCGCCAGCAGCTGGGGGGGACAGGACTATGGCTACACCTTC
D: NA; V: TRBV11-2; size: NA; J: TRBJ2-1; CDR3: CASSLDGNYNEQFF; DNA: TGTGCCAGCAGCTTGGACGGGAATTACAATGAGCAGTTCTTC
D: NA; V: TRBV7-2; size: NA; J: TRBJ2-6; CDR3: CASQFSGANVLTF; DNA: TGTGCCAGCCAGTTCTCTGGGGCCAACGTCCTGACTTTC
D: NA; V: TRBV7-2; size: NA; J: TRBJ1-5; CDR3: CASSLAGGRVYQPQHF; DNA: TGTGCCAGCAGCTTAGCGGGGGGCAGGGTTTATCAGCCCCAGCATTTT
D: NA; V: TRBV6-5; size: NA; J: TRBJ1-5; CDR3: CASSYTVSQPQHF; DNA: TGTGCCAGCAGTTATACAGTGTCTCAGCCCCAGCATTTT
D: NA; V: TRBV28; size: NA; J: TRBJ2-7; CDR3: CGSVRAETYEQYF; DNA: TGTGGCTCTGTTCGGGCAGAGACCTACGAGCAGTACTTC
D: TRBD1; V: TRBV18; size: few; J: TRBJ1-2; CDR3: CASSPPSVQGNYGYTF; DNA: TGTGCCAGCTCACCACCATCAGTACAGGGGAACTATGGCTACACCTTC
D: TRBD2; V: TRBV4-1; size: NA; J: TRBJ2-3; CDR3: CASTTSAGASTDTQYF; DNA: TGCGCCAGCACCACCTCAGCGGGAGCGAGCACAGATACGCAGTATTTT
D: TRBD1; V: TRBV11-2; size: NA; J: TRBJ2-7; CDR3: CASSLGQGAFYEQYF; DNA: TGTGCCAGCAGCTTGGGACAGGGGGCCTTCTACGAGCAGTACTTC
D: NA; V: TRBV5-1; size: NA; J: TRBJ1-6; CDR3: CASSLARGRDSPLHF; DNA: TGCGCCAGCAGCTTGGCCCGGGGAAGGGACTCACCCCTCCACTTT
D: NA; V: TRBV11-2; size: NA; J: TRBJ1-1; CDR3: CASGVGYEAFF; DNA: TGTGCCAGCGGTGTTGGGTACGAAGCTTTCTTT
D: NA; V: TRBV21-1; size: once; J: TRBJ2-7; CDR3: CASSKFSRRFGEQYF; DNA: TGTGCCAGCAGCAAGTTCAGTCGGAGGTTTGGCGAGCAGTACTTC
D: NA; V: TRBV12-3/TRBV12-4; size: few; J: TRBJ2-7; CDR3: CASSLEGVDEQYF; DNA: TGTGCCAGCAGTTTAGAAGGGGTCGACGAGCAGTACTTC
D: NA; V: TRBV19; size: NA; J: TRBJ1-4; CDR3: CATTGAMGEKLFF; DNA: TGTGCCACTACCGGGGCAATGGGTGAAAAACTGTTTTTT
D: TRBD1; V: TRBV6-5; size: NA; J: TRBJ1-2; CDR3: CASSSPGTGEYGYTF; DNA: TGTGCCAGCAGCAGCCCAGGGACAGGGGAGTATGGCTACACCTTC
D: NA; V: TRBV5-1; size: once; J: TRBJ2-7; CDR3: CASSLYSSYEQYF; DNA: TGCGCCAGCAGTCTTTACAGCTCCTACGAGCAGTACTTC
D: NA; V: TRBV28; size: NA; J: TRBJ2-1; CDR3: CASSSTRSNLNEQFF; DNA: TGTGCCAGCAGTTCGACTAGATCCAACCTAAATGAGCAGTTCTTC
D: NA; V: TRBV7-6; size: NA; J: TRBJ1-3; CDR3: CASSLGTARSGNTIYF; DNA: TGTGCCAGCAGCTTAGGAACGGCACGCTCTGGAAACACCATATATTTT